The 20 T cell receptor beta chains presented below share a single source sample, sequenced in a study of cytomegalovirus exposure and HLA in healthy donors. PCR was performed using 60 Vbeta and 13 Jbeta primers. Profiling relied on immunoSEQ multiplex PCR, and the TCRdb table lists in-frame clones only, not all of them. In the table there are 150,000 to 200,000 clones, about 81% of which are singletons. Specimen: PBMCs. These receptors originate from a man aged 18 to 30 in good health and CMV-seronegative.

V is TRBV27 and J is TRBJ2-5, with a tentative D call TRBD2 (6 bases). The CDR3 sequence is 14 residues long. Trimming removed 5 bases from V and 5 bases from J, with 15 bases in between. Germline CDR1 reads MNHEY; CDR2 reads SMNVEV (reference sequence). The CDR3 here is CASSPRGADETQYF. The CDR3 DNA reads as TGTGCCAGCAGTCCCCGCGGGGCAGACGAGACCCAGTACTTC.

The chain has TRBV28 and TRBJ1-3, with unresolved D. The CDR3 has 13 residues. Between the trimmed V and J ends, which lost 4 bases and 3 bases, there was a span of 7 bases. Germline V lookup: CDR1 MDHEN, CDR2 SYDVKM. CDR3: CASSSSGGNTIYF. The CDR3 DNA reads as TGTGCCAGCAGTTCCTCAGGTGGAAACACCATATATTTT. Drawing the rest from reference TRBV28 and TRBJ1-3, the complete variable domain is DVKVTQSSRYLVKRTGEKVFLECVQDMDHENMFWYRQDPGLGLRLIYFSYDVKMKEKGDIPEGYSVSREKKERFSLILESASTNQTSMYLCASSSSGGNTIYFGEGSWLTVV.

The J gene is TRBJ1-2, the V gene TRBV7-6, with 8 bases matching TRBD1. Looked up from germline, CDR1 is SGHVS and CDR2 is FNYEAQ. The CDR3 is 14 residues long. Losses at the gene ends were 5 bases for V and 3 bases for J; bases not matched to a gene: 5. CDR3 coding DNA: TGTGCCAGCAGCCCGGGACAGGACTACTATGGCTACACCTTC. As protein: CASSPGQDYYGYTF.

The genes are TRBV2 and TRBJ1-2; maybe TRBD1 (6 bases). V was pared by 5 bases and J by 6 bases, with 7 bases between. Germline values: CDR1 SNHLY, CDR2 FYNNEI. The CDR3 has 11 amino acids. The CDR3 protein is CASSPGDGYTF. The DNA of the CDR3 is TGTGCCAGCAGTCCAGGGGATGGCTACACCTTC.

This rearrangement joins TRBV5-4 to TRBJ2-7; unclear D gene. The CDR3 sequence is 13 residues long. Trimming took 4 bases from V and 0 from J, leaving 8 bases between them. The germline V gene encodes CDR1 SGHNT and CDR2 YYREEE (reference sequence). The DNA for the CDR3 is TGTGCCAGCAGCCAGACTCCCTCCTACGAGCAGTACTTC. It translates to CASSQTPSYEQYF.

This clone was counted a single time. The genes are TRBV5-1 and TRBJ2-7; the match to TRBD1 covers 8 bases. The V gene end was trimmed by 4 bases and the J gene end by 2 bases; junction bases not matched to a gene: 14. The CDR3 has 17 residues. Germline V gene sequence: CDR1 SGHRS, CDR2 YFSETQ. In DNA form, the CDR3 reads TGCGCCAGCAGCCCCAATGTGCAGGGGGCCGGAACCTACGAGCAGTACTTC. As protein: CASSPNVQGAGTYEQYF.

The chain uses TRBV9 and TRBJ2-2; the match to TRBD2 covers 7 bases. Germline V gene lookup returns CDR1 SGDLS and CDR2 YYNGEE. The CDR3 is 15 residues long. The junction had 2 bases not matched to a gene; V was cut back by 0 bases and J by 3 bases. The CDR3 reads CASSVGLADTGELFF. The CDR3 DNA reads TGTGCCAGCAGCGTAGGCCTAGCGGACACCGGGGAGCTGTTTTTT. Based on the CDR3 plus reference TRBV9 and TRBJ2-2, the full variable domain is DSGVTQTPKHLITATGQRVTLRCSPRSGDLSVYWYQQSLDQGLQFLIQYYNGEERAKGNILERFSAQQFPDLHSELNLSSLELGDSALYFCASSVGLADTGELFFGEGSRLTVL.

This chain connects TRBV5-4 to TRBJ2-7; 15 bases are a match to TRBD2. After removal of 3 bases from V and 0 bases from J, the junction contained 10 bases not matched to a gene. CDR3 size: 19 residues. Germline V gene sequence: CDR1 SGHNT, CDR2 YYREEE (reference sequence). The CDR3: CASSSLGWTSGRASYEQYF. CDR3 nucleotides: TGTGCCAGCAGCTCTCTGGGCTGGACTAGCGGGAGGGCCTCCTACGAGCAGTACTTC.

The V call is TRBV30, the J call TRBJ1-3, with 9 bases matching TRBD1. The CDR3 consists of 14 residues. Germline V gene data show CDR1 as GTSNPN and CDR2 as SVGIG (reference sequence). The ends lost 5 bases at V and 0 bases at J; junction bases unmatched: 2. The CDR3 protein is CAWGQGLSGNTIYF. The DNA of the CDR3 is TGTGCCTGGGGACAGGGGCTCTCTGGAAACACCATATATTTT.

V and J are TRBV18 and TRBJ2-1, with 7 bases fitting TRBD2. V trimming: 4 bases; J trimming: 3 bases; junction bases outside the gene matches: 3. This CDR3 spans 14 amino acids. Germline CDR1 is KGHSH and CDR2 is LQKENI. CDR3 protein: CASSLGLLYNEQFF. The CDR3 DNA sequence: TGTGCCAGCTCACTGGGACTACTCTACAATGAGCAGTTCTTC.

V gene TRBV19 combines with J gene TRBJ1-1; no firm D call. The CDR3 contains 13 residues. V was pared by 3 bases and J by 1 base, with 6 bases between. Per the germline V gene, CDR1 is LNHDA and CDR2 is SQIVND (reference sequence). The CDR3 sequence is CASSISRNTEAFF. Written as DNA, the CDR3 is TGTGCCAGTAGTATCTCCAGGAACACTGAAGCTTTCTTT. The full variable domain, its missing parts supplied by reference TRBV19 and TRBJ1-1, is DGGITQSPKYLFRKEGQNVTLSCEQNLNHDAMYWYRQDPGQGLRLIYYSQIVNDFQKGDIAEGYSVSREKKESFPLTVTSAQKNPTAFYLCASSISRNTEAFFGQGTRLTVV.

The chain combines TRBV11-2 with TRBJ2-7, with D tentatively TRBD2 (6 bases). V was trimmed by 1 base and J by 2 bases, leaving 12 bases between them. CDR3 length: 15 residues. Germline V CDR1 and CDR2: SGHAT, FQNNGV. The CDR3: CASSLAGEAPYEQYF. CDR3 bases: TGTGCCAGCAGCTTAGCGGGAGAAGCCCCCTACGAGCAGTACTTC.

This clone was detected once. The chain employs TRBV9 and TRBJ1-1; the match to TRBD1 covers 7 bases. Germline lookup yields CDR1 SGDLS and CDR2 YYNGEE. The CDR3 is 15 residues long. With V trimmed by 4 bases and J by 4 bases, 10 bases remained unmatched. CDR3 sequence reads: CASSPTGAGVTEAFF. The CDR3 DNA sequence: TGTGCCAGCAGCCCAACAGGGGCCGGGGTCACTGAAGCTTTCTTT. Based on the CDR3 plus reference TRBV9 and TRBJ1-1, the full variable domain is DSGVTQTPKHLITATGQRVTLRCSPRSGDLSVYWYQQSLDQGLQFLIQYYNGEERAKGNILERFSAQQFPDLHSELNLSSLELGDSALYFCASSPTGAGVTEAFFGQGTRLTVV.

The V gene is TRBV6-5, the J gene TRBJ1-2; TRBD1 agrees at 9 bases. The CDR3 contains 15 residues. Germline V CDR1 and CDR2: MNHEY, SVGAGI. The V segment lost 5 bases and the J segment 5 bases; nucleotides outside the gene matches: 9. This CDR3 reads CASSGPTGGNYGYTF. The CDR3 bases are TGTGCCAGCAGTGGTCCGACAGGGGGTAATTATGGCTACACCTTC.

The V and J genes are TRBV28 and TRBJ2-5, with D tentatively TRBD1 (6 bases). This CDR3 contains 15 residues. The germline V gene has CDR1 MDHEN and CDR2 SYDVKM. V lost 5 bases and J lost 2, with 15 bases in between. The CDR3 DNA reads TGTGCCAGCAGTGGACAGATAGTAGTTCAAGAGACCCAGTACTTC. Translating it yields CASSGQIVVQETQYF.

The V gene is TRBV14, the J gene TRBJ1-3; 10 bases fit TRBD1. V shed 2 bases and J 13 bases; nucleotides not matched to a gene: 8. The germline V gene encodes CDR1 SGHDN and CDR2 FVKESK. The CDR3 loop spans 14 amino acids. This chain's CDR3 is CASSQPRDRGRIYF. The CDR3 DNA sequence: TGTGCCAGCAGCCAACCCCGGGACAGGGGCCGGATATATTTT.

V and J are TRBV7-2 and TRBJ1-5; D gene unclear. V lost 5 bases, J lost 2 bases, and 7 bases lay in between. CDR1 is SGHTA and CDR2 is FQGNSA in the germline V gene. This CDR3 comprises 13 residues. The CDR3 sequence is CASSQVRNQPQHF. Here the CDR3 DNA reads TGTGCCAGCAGCCAGGTTCGCAATCAGCCCCAGCATTTT. Complete variable domain (other parts from reference TRBV7-2 and TRBJ1-5): GAGVSQSPSNKVTEKGKDVELRCDPISGHTALYWYRQSLGQGLEFLIYFQGNSAPDKSGLPSDRFSAERTGGSVSTLTIQRTQQEDSAVYLCASSQVRNQPQHFGDGTRLSIL.

This chain joins TRBV15 and TRBJ1-1; weak D call: TRBD1 (5 bases). Germline values: CDR1 LNHNV, CDR2 YYDKDF (reference sequence). V was clipped by 1 base and J by 4 bases, with 19 bases between them. The CDR3 runs to 17 residues. The CDR3 spells CATSRGIFGGGVTEAFF. The CDR3 DNA reads TGTGCCACCAGCAGAGGGATTTTCGGGGGAGGGGTCACTGAAGCTTTCTTT.

The rearrangement links TRBV6-5 to TRBJ1-2; 9 nucleotides match TRBD1. Germline V lookup: CDR1 MNHEY, CDR2 SVGAGI. The J segment lost 5 bases and the V segment lost 6 bases, leaving 4 bases of the junction unmatched. The CDR3 is made up of 13 amino acids. The CDR3 nucleotides are TGTGCCAGCAGAGAGGGACAGGGTTATGGCTACACCTTC. Encoded protein: CASREGQGYGYTF.

This sequence joins TRBV14 and TRBJ1-4, with no clear D. V was pared by 4 bases and J by 8 bases, with 23 bases between. The CDR3 covers 17 residues. Germline-derived CDR1 and CDR2 are SGHDN and FVKESK. In nucleotides, the CDR3 is TGTGCCAGCAGCCCAAATCCCCTCCTGAGGTTCGGGGAAAAACTGTTTTTT. This translates into CASSPNPLLRFGEKLFF.